The 9 T cell receptor beta chains below come from one sample, sequenced in a study of blood T cell repertoires in COVID-19. Only in-frame clones appear in the TCRdb table, and some are missing; sequencing was by immunoSEQ multiplex PCR. The repertoire holds 300,000 to 350,000 clones, with 80% to 90% as singletons. What was sequenced was PBMCs or T cells enriched from blood (not recorded which). The receptors stem from a man aged 25-40 years who had recovered from COVID-19.

V gene TRBV30 combines with J gene TRBJ2-1; 9 bases agree with TRBD1. This CDR3 has 14 amino acids. The trim removed 8 bases at V and 9 bases at J, leaving 14 bases unmatched. The germline V gene has CDR1 GTSNPN and CDR2 SVGIG (reference sequence). In DNA form, the CDR3 reads TGTGCCCGGACCCTCGGACAGGGGTTTGGTGAGCAGTTCTTC. Residues: CARTLGQGFGEQFF. The full variable domain, with the rest looked up from reference TRBV30 and TRBJ2-1, is SQTIHQWPATLVQPVGSPLSLECTVEGTSNPNLYWYRQAAGRGLQLLFYSVGIGQISSEVPQNLSASRPQDRQFILSSKKLLLSDSGFYLCARTLGQGFGEQFFGPGTRLTVL.

V and J are TRBV12-1 and TRBJ1-5; the table's D call TRBD1 went unverified against the DNA. TRBV12-1 is a listed pseudogene. The CDR3 runs to 18 residues. The CDR3 nucleotides read TGTGCCAGCAGCCCACGGACAGGGGACAGGTTTAGCAATCAGCCCCAGCATTTT. Protein product: CASSPRTGDRFSNQPQHF.

V usage is TRBV2 and J usage is TRBJ2-2; a weak D match, TRBD2 (7 bases). Germline lookup yields CDR1 SNHLY and CDR2 FYNNEI. The CDR3 is made up of 13 amino acids. V gave up 11 bases and J gave up 2 bases, with 12 bases separating them. DNA of the CDR3: TGTGCCTGGGGGGGCAGCAACACCGGGGAGCTGTTTTTT. This sequence encodes CAWGGSNTGELFF.

The chain carries TRBV11-2 and TRBJ1-1; maybe TRBD1 (5 bases). Germline CDR1 SGHAT, CDR2 FQNNGV. The CDR3 totals 14 residues. V lost 4 bases and J 3 bases, leaving 12 bases between the germline ends. The CDR3 spells CASSSLGVYTEAFF. CDR3 coding DNA: TGTGCCAGCAGCTCCCTAGGGGTTTACACTGAAGCTTTCTTT.

As to this clone: The sample has other DNA sequences that encode this CDR3 too. This chain links TRBV9 with TRBJ2-3, with 7 bases aligning to TRBD2. V lost 0 bases, J lost 1 base, and 5 bases stayed unmatched. CDR1 and CDR2 from the germline V gene are SGDLS and YYNGEE. The CDR3 has 16 amino acids. CDR3 loop: CASSVAGGEGTDTQYF. The CDR3 coding sequence is TGTGCCAGCAGCGTAGCTGGGGGGGAAGGCACAGATACGCAGTATTTT.

The V and J genes are TRBV7-9 and TRBJ1-3; the match to TRBD1 covers 7 bases. The V segment lost 5 bases and the J segment 3 bases; nucleotides outside the gene matches: 19. CDR3 size: 19 residues. Per the germline V gene, CDR1 is SEHNR and CDR2 is FQNEAQ (reference sequence). The CDR3 loop is CASSPPGQKVLSGGNTIYF. The CDR3 DNA follows: TGTGCCAGCAGCCCTCCGGGACAGAAGGTCTTGAGTGGTGGAAACACCATATATTTT.

This sequence joins TRBV15 and TRBJ1-6; D remains ambiguous. The CDR3 has 13 amino acids. V was clipped by 7 bases and J by 7 bases, with 11 bases between them. The germline gives CDR1 LNHNV, CDR2 YYDKDF (reference sequence). This CDR3 is CATNPGLNSPLHF. The CDR3 bases are TGTGCCACCAACCCGGGGTTAAATTCACCCCTCCACTTT.

This rearrangement joins TRBV19 to TRBJ2-1; weak D call: TRBD2 (6 bases). V gave up 3 bases and J gave up 8 bases, with 17 bases separating them. The CDR3 length is 15 residues. Germline CDR1 reads LNHDA; CDR2 reads SQIVND (reference sequence). CDR3 in DNA: TGTGCCAGTAGTATGGGGGGTTCGGCAGGCTATGAGCAGTTCTTC. It encodes CASSMGGSAGYEQFF.

With respect to this clone: The same CDR3 also results from other DNA sequences found in this sample. This rearrangement joins TRBV9 to TRBJ2-7, with 7 bases fitting TRBD1. V dropped 0 bases and J dropped 3; count of bases not matched to a gene: 3. The CDR3 is 14 residues long. Germline V gene data show CDR1 as SGDLS and CDR2 as YYNGEE. As DNA, the CDR3 is TGTGCCAGCAGCGTAGGAACAGGGGACTACGAGCAGTACTTC. Amino acid sequence: CASSVGTGDYEQYF.